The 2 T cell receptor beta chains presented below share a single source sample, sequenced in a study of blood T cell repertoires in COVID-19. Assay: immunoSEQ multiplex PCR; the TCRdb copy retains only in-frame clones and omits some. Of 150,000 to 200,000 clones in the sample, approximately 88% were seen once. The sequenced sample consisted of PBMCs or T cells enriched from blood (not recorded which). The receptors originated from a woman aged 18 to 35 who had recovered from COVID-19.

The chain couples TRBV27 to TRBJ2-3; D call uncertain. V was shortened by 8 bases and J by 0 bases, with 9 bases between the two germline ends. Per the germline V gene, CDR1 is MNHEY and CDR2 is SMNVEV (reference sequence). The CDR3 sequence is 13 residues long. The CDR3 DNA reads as TGTGCCAGCTATAGCTTAAGCACAGATACGCAGTATTTT. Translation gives CASYSLSTDTQYF.

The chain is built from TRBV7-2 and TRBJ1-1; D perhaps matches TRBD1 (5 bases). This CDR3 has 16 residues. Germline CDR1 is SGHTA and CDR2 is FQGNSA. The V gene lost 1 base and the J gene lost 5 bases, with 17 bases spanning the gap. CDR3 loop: CASSLVGRTRWTEAFF. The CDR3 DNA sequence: TGTGCCAGCAGCTTAGTGGGGCGGACAAGGTGGACTGAAGCTTTCTTT.